Given below is one TCR beta chain in context. Germline CDR1 SGHRS, CDR2 YFSETQ. V dropped 3 bases and J dropped 0; count of bases not matched to a gene: 5. The CDR3 contains 17 residues. The PCR contained 60 Vbeta and 13 Jbeta primers. Generated by immunoSEQ multiplex PCR, the TCRdb table keeps only in-frame clones and is missing some. The sample lists under 200,000 clones; roughly 85% were seen once. The data were obtained in a study of cytomegalovirus exposure and HLA in healthy donors. The sequenced sample was PBMCs. The gene calls are TRBV5-1 and TRBJ1-6; 8 bases fit TRBD1. This TCR derives from a male donor in good health and CMV-seropositive. DNA for the CDR3: TGCGCCAGCAGCTCCGGGACAGGAAGCTCCTATAATTCACCCCTCCACTTT. This gives the protein CASSSGTGSSYNSPLHF.